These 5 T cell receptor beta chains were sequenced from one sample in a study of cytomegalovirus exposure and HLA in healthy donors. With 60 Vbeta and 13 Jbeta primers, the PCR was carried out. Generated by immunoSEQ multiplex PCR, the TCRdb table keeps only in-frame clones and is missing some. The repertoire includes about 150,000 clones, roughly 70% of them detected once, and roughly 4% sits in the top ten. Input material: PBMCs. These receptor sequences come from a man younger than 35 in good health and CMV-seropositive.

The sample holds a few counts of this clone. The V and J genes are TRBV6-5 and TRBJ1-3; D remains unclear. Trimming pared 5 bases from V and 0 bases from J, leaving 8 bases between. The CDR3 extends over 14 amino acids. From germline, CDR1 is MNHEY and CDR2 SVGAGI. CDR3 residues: CASSNSFSGNTIYF. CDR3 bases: TGTGCCAGCAGTAACAGCTTCTCTGGAAACACCATATATTTT.

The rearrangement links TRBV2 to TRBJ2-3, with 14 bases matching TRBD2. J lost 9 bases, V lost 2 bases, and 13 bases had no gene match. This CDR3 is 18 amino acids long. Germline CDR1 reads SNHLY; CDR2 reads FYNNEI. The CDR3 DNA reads TGTGCCAGCAGTGAATCTTTTTCGGGACTAGCGGGAGCGGGCACGCAGTATTTT. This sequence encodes CASSESFSGLAGAGTQYF.

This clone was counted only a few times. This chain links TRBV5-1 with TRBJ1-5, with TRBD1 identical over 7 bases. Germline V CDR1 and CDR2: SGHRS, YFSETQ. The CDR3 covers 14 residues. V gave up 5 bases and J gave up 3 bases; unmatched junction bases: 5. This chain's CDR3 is CASSRDSNNQPQHF. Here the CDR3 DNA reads TGCGCCAGCAGTCGGGACAGTAACAATCAGCCCCAGCATTTT.

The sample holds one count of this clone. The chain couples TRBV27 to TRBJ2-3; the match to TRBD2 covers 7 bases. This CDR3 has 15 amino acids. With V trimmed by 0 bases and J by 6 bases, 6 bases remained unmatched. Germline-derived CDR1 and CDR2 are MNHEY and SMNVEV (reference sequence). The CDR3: CASSLSLAALDTQYF. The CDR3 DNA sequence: TGTGCCAGCAGTTTATCCCTAGCGGCACTTGATACGCAGTATTTT.

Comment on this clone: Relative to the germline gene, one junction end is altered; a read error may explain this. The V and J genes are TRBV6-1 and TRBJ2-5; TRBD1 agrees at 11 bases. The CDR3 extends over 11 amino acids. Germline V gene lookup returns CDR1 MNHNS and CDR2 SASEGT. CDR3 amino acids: CASSEGTGGDF. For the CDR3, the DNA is TGTGCCAGCAGTGAAGGGACAGGGGGCGACTTC.